This TCR beta chain derives from a study of graft-versus-host responses after intestinal transplantation. Study-level background: Each recipient received anti-thymocyte globulin induction, then tacrolimus and steroids for approximately 3 years.

Only in-frame clones appear in the TCRdb table, and some are missing; sequencing was by immunoSEQ multiplex PCR. The sample yields approximately 10,000 clones, 36% seen once. This CDR3 contains 16 residues. Trimming cost V 1 base and J 2 bases, with 13 bases left between them. Per germline, CDR1 SEHNR and CDR2 FQNEAQ (reference sequence). Responders (around 200,000, CFSE-labeled) were co-plated with around 200,000 irradiated, violet-dye-labeled stimulators. This clone was seen only a few times. The chain uses TRBV7-9 and TRBJ2-3; D possibly corresponds to TRBD1 (5 bases). The receptor's source is a human patient who received an intestinal transplant. Sequencing was performed on alloreactive CD8+ T cells from a mixed lymphocyte reaction culture, taken before intestinal transplant. Documented subset: CFSE-low proliferating T cells sorted from approximately 6-day pre-transplant mixed lymphocyte reaction (GvH or HvG direction). This CDR3 is CASSLVQGGATDTQYF. DNA of the CDR3: TGTGCCAGCAGCTTAGTCCAGGGTGGGGCCACAGATACGCAGTATTTT.